Listed below are T cell receptor beta chains from one sample, sequenced in a study of CD8 T cells in ankylosing spondylitis. A single record per CDR3 protein comes from TCRdb applying MiXCR to the 5' RACE reads. The repertoire has about 150,000 distinct CDR3 sequences, more than 40% of them found once; the top ten carry 13% to 15%. The specimen was synovial fluid, either unsorted or a sorted T cell fraction (not recorded which). These TCRs come from a male donor with ankylosing spondylitis. Each CDR3 is given with its conserved first and last residue. Each record gives: V gene, D gene, CDR3 length, J gene, clone size, CDR3 DNA, CDR3 protein. The D gene is left open where the match is weak. A clone size is listed for some rows: how often the clone was seen (once, few, many), or a class if it is expanded.

v_gene: TRBV12-3/TRBV12-4; d_gene: TRBD2; len: 15; j_gene: TRBJ2-5; abundance: .; CDR3nt: TGTGCCAGCAGCCACGGAAGCGGGAGGAAAGAGACCCAGTACTTC; CDR3aa: CASSHGSGRKETQYF
v_gene: TRBV28; d_gene: .; len: 15; j_gene: TRBJ1-1; abundance: .; CDR3nt: TGTGCCAGCAGCCCGACAGGATCCCTGAACACTGAAGCTTTCTTT; CDR3aa: CASSPTGSLNTEAFF
v_gene: TRBV27; d_gene: .; len: 13; j_gene: TRBJ2-7; abundance: .; CDR3nt: TGTGCCAGCAGTTTATTACCCGACCGAATCCAGTACTTC; CDR3aa: CASSLLPDRIQYF
v_gene: TRBV11-2; d_gene: .; len: 13; j_gene: TRBJ1-1; abundance: .; CDR3nt: TGTGCCAGCAGCCCGAACGGGGGGTTGGGAGCTTTCTTT; CDR3aa: CASSPNGGLGAFF
v_gene: TRBV11-2; d_gene: .; len: 13; j_gene: TRBJ2-5; abundance: many; CDR3nt: TGTGCCAGCCGGAGGGCCGGGGGAGAGACCCAGTACTTC; CDR3aa: CASRRAGGETQYF
v_gene: TRBV2; d_gene: .; len: 13; j_gene: TRBJ1-6; abundance: .; CDR3nt: TGTGCCAGCAGCCCGGGGTATAATTCACCCCTCCACTTT; CDR3aa: CASSPGYNSPLHF
v_gene: TRBV5-4; d_gene: TRBD1; len: 20; j_gene: TRBJ1-2; abundance: .; CDR3nt: TGTGCCAGCAGCTTTTCCCCCGCAACTCCTGACAGGGAAGCGGGGTATGGCTACACCTTC; CDR3aa: CASSFSPATPDREAGYGYTF
v_gene: TRBV4-1; d_gene: TRBD2; len: 15; j_gene: TRBJ2-2; abundance: few; CDR3nt: TGCGCCAGCAGCCAAGGGGTGACTAGCGCCGGGGAGCTGTTTTTT; CDR3aa: CASSQGVTSAGELFF
v_gene: TRBV3-1; d_gene: .; len: 17; j_gene: TRBJ2-5; abundance: .; CDR3nt: TGTGCCAGCAGCCCCAGGTTCCCAACGGTCTACCAAGAGACCCAGTACTTC; CDR3aa: CASSPRFPTVYQETQYF
v_gene: TRBV5-1; d_gene: TRBD1; len: 15; j_gene: TRBJ1-6; abundance: .; CDR3nt: TGCGCCAGCAGCGACCGGACAGGGCTGAGGTCACCCCTCCACTTT; CDR3aa: CASSDRTGLRSPLHF
v_gene: TRBV7-9; d_gene: .; len: 16; j_gene: TRBJ1-3; abundance: .; CDR3nt: TGTGCCAGCAGCCAAACTAGATGGGACTCTGGAAACACCATATATTTT; CDR3aa: CASSQTRWDSGNTIYF
v_gene: TRBV12-3/TRBV12-4; d_gene: TRBD2; len: 19; j_gene: TRBJ2-3; abundance: .; CDR3nt: TGTGCCAGCAGCAACGCCCTCCCAATTCCGGGACTAGGCACAGATACGCAGTATTTT; CDR3aa: CASSNALPIPGLGTDTQYF
v_gene: TRBV4-3; d_gene: .; len: 16; j_gene: TRBJ2-7; abundance: .; CDR3nt: TGCGCCAGCAGCCAAGATGCTCAGGGCCTATCCTACGAGCAGTACTTC; CDR3aa: CASSQDAQGLSYEQYF
v_gene: TRBV21-1; d_gene: .; len: 13; j_gene: TRBJ2-2; abundance: few; CDR3nt: TGTGCCAGCAATACAGGGAACACCGGGGAGCTGTTTTTT; CDR3aa: CASNTGNTGELFF
v_gene: TRBV7-3; d_gene: TRBD1; len: 16; j_gene: TRBJ2-7; abundance: many; CDR3nt: TGTGCCAGCAGCTTTGACAGGGGGCCGGAATCCTACGAGCAGTACTTC; CDR3aa: CASSFDRGPESYEQYF
v_gene: TRBV4-2; d_gene: .; len: 11; j_gene: TRBJ2-1; abundance: few; CDR3nt: TGTGCCAGCAGCCAGGGAAATGAGCAGTTCTTC; CDR3aa: CASSQGNEQFF
v_gene: TRBV12-3/TRBV12-4; d_gene: .; len: 17; j_gene: TRBJ2-3; abundance: few; CDR3nt: TGTGCCAGCAGTTTAAAGTTCGAGCCGGTGCGCACAGATACGCAGTATTTT; CDR3aa: CASSLKFEPVRTDTQYF
v_gene: TRBV9; d_gene: .; len: 14; j_gene: TRBJ2-3; abundance: .; CDR3nt: TGTGCCAGCAGTCCTGGGCAGGTCACAGATACGCAGTATTTT; CDR3aa: CASSPGQVTDTQYF
v_gene: TRBV28; d_gene: .; len: 12; j_gene: TRBJ1-5; abundance: .; CDR3nt: TGTGCCAGCAGTTCTATCAATCAGCCCCAGCATTTT; CDR3aa: CASSSINQPQHF
v_gene: TRBV11-2; d_gene: .; len: 15; j_gene: TRBJ2-1; abundance: .; CDR3nt: TGTGCCAGCAGCCTCAGACAGTCAACCTACAATGAGCAGTTCTTC; CDR3aa: CASSLRQSTYNEQFF
v_gene: TRBV27; d_gene: .; len: 13; j_gene: TRBJ2-1; abundance: .; CDR3nt: TGTGCCAGCAGTGAACAGCTAATGAGAGAGCAGTTCTTC; CDR3aa: CASSEQLMREQFF
v_gene: TRBV4-1; d_gene: .; len: 15; j_gene: TRBJ2-2; abundance: few; CDR3nt: TGCGCCAGCAGCCATTCGGGTACGAACACCGGGGAGCTGTTTTTT; CDR3aa: CASSHSGTNTGELFF
v_gene: TRBV24-1; d_gene: .; len: 15; j_gene: TRBJ1-5; abundance: .; CDR3nt: TGTGCCACCAGTACAGCGGGGGGTCGCGATCAGCCCCAGCATTTT; CDR3aa: CATSTAGGRDQPQHF
v_gene: TRBV6-2/TRBV6-3; d_gene: .; len: 15; j_gene: TRBJ2-7; abundance: .; CDR3nt: TGTGCCAGCAGTTACTCTCGAGGGGAAACCTACGAGCAGTACTTC; CDR3aa: CASSYSRGETYEQYF
v_gene: TRBV6-5; d_gene: TRBD2; len: 14; j_gene: TRBJ2-7; abundance: few; CDR3nt: TGTGCCAGCAGTTACTCACGCGGGGGCTACGAGCAGTACTTC; CDR3aa: CASSYSRGGYEQYF
v_gene: TRBV29-1; d_gene: TRBD2; len: 17; j_gene: TRBJ2-1; abundance: .; CDR3nt: TGCAGCGTTGTAACCTGGGCTAGCGGGAGGGCCTACAATGAGCAGTTCTTC; CDR3aa: CSVVTWASGRAYNEQFF
v_gene: TRBV18; d_gene: .; len: 15; j_gene: TRBJ1-2; abundance: few; CDR3nt: TGTGCCAGCTCACCACCGATGTCGGATCCCTATGGCTACACCTTC; CDR3aa: CASSPPMSDPYGYTF
v_gene: TRBV12-3/TRBV12-4; d_gene: .; len: 14; j_gene: TRBJ2-7; abundance: few; CDR3nt: TGTGCCAGCACCGCGGGACTGCTCACCTACGAGCAGTACTTC; CDR3aa: CASTAGLLTYEQYF
v_gene: TRBV7-9; d_gene: .; len: 14; j_gene: TRBJ2-7; abundance: .; CDR3nt: TGTGCCAGCAGCTTATGCACGGTCCCATACGAGCAGTACTTC; CDR3aa: CASSLCTVPYEQYF
v_gene: TRBV12-3/TRBV12-4; d_gene: TRBD1; len: 16; j_gene: TRBJ2-7; abundance: .; CDR3nt: TGTGCCAGCAGTACGCCACCGGGACAGGGGATAAACGAGCAGTACTTC; CDR3aa: CASSTPPGQGINEQYF
v_gene: TRBV2; d_gene: .; len: 18; j_gene: TRBJ2-3; abundance: .; CDR3nt: TGTGCCAGCAGTGAAGCGCTTCTGGGGCTGCGAGTGACAGATACGCAGTATTTT; CDR3aa: CASSEALLGLRVTDTQYF
v_gene: TRBV12-3/TRBV12-4; d_gene: .; len: 15; j_gene: TRBJ2-3; abundance: .; CDR3nt: TGTGCCAGCAGTCCGTCAGGGCCATTACGGGATACGCAGTATTTT; CDR3aa: CASSPSGPLRDTQYF
v_gene: TRBV27; d_gene: .; len: 13; j_gene: TRBJ1-1; abundance: .; CDR3nt: TGTGCCAGCAGCCACCCCAGGGCTACTGAAGCTTTCTTT; CDR3aa: CASSHPRATEAFF
v_gene: TRBV4-3; d_gene: .; len: 16; j_gene: TRBJ2-1; abundance: many; CDR3nt: TGCGCCAGCAGCCAAGATCGACGTAACGGGGGTTATGAGCAGTTCTTC; CDR3aa: CASSQDRRNGGYEQFF
v_gene: TRBV10-3; d_gene: .; len: 16; j_gene: TRBJ2-1; abundance: .; CDR3nt: TGTGCCATCAGTGAGTCAGGGGGGAGCTCCTACAATGAGCAGTTCTTC; CDR3aa: CAISESGGSSYNEQFF
v_gene: TRBV10-3; d_gene: .; len: 13; j_gene: TRBJ2-5; abundance: .; CDR3nt: TGTGCCATCAGTGGTGGGATTCAAGAGACCCAGTACTTC; CDR3aa: CAISGGIQETQYF
v_gene: TRBV6-4; d_gene: .; len: 13; j_gene: TRBJ2-3; abundance: many; CDR3nt: TGTGCCAGCAGTAGCGGGAGCACAGATACGCAGTATTTT; CDR3aa: CASSSGSTDTQYF
v_gene: TRBV24-1; d_gene: .; len: 21; j_gene: TRBJ1-4; abundance: .; CDR3nt: TGTGCCACCAGTGCACCCCTAGGGGCAGACCAGCCCGACGCAACTAATGAAAAACTGTTTTTT; CDR3aa: CATSAPLGADQPDATNEKLFF
v_gene: TRBV20-1; d_gene: .; len: 17; j_gene: TRBJ1-6; abundance: few; CDR3nt: TGCAGTGCTAGGGAGGGGGGACGGGGCTCCTATAATTCACCCCTCCACTTT; CDR3aa: CSAREGGRGSYNSPLHF
v_gene: TRBV3-1; d_gene: .; len: 16; j_gene: TRBJ1-1; abundance: .; CDR3nt: TGTGCCAGCAGCCAAGATCTTTGGAGGGTGAACACTGAAGCTTTCTTT; CDR3aa: CASSQDLWRVNTEAFF
v_gene: TRBV19; d_gene: .; len: 14; j_gene: TRBJ1-1; abundance: .; CDR3nt: TGTGCCAGTAGTATGGAGACAGGGAACACTGAAGCTTTCTTT; CDR3aa: CASSMETGNTEAFF
v_gene: TRBV6-5; d_gene: .; len: 14; j_gene: TRBJ2-7; abundance: .; CDR3nt: TGTGCCAGCAGTTACTTCTGGATGACCTACGAGCAGTACTTC; CDR3aa: CASSYFWMTYEQYF
v_gene: TRBV6-1; d_gene: TRBD1; len: 14; j_gene: TRBJ2-7; abundance: .; CDR3nt: TGTGCCAGCAGTGAAGGGACAGGGGGCTACGAGCAGTACTTC; CDR3aa: CASSEGTGGYEQYF
v_gene: TRBV19; d_gene: .; len: 15; j_gene: TRBJ1-1; abundance: few; CDR3nt: TGTGCCAGCGAAAGATTAAGGGAGGGCTGGACTGAAGCTTTCTTT; CDR3aa: CASERLREGWTEAFF
v_gene: TRBV7-8; d_gene: .; len: 19; j_gene: TRBJ1-6; abundance: .; CDR3nt: TGTGCCAGCAGCTTACCCCCCGTTGCCTGGGACATGGGACGTTCACCCCTCCACTTT; CDR3aa: CASSLPPVAWDMGRSPLHF
v_gene: TRBV7-9; d_gene: .; len: 16; j_gene: TRBJ2-7; abundance: .; CDR3nt: TGTGCCAGCAGCATGGGTTTTGGTCTAGCCCCCTACGAGCAGTACTTC; CDR3aa: CASSMGFGLAPYEQYF
v_gene: TRBV4-1; d_gene: .; len: 13; j_gene: TRBJ2-7; abundance: few; CDR3nt: TGCGCCAGCAGCCTCCTGAGCTCCTACGAGCAGTACTTC; CDR3aa: CASSLLSSYEQYF
v_gene: TRBV4-1; d_gene: .; len: 15; j_gene: TRBJ2-2; abundance: .; CDR3nt: TGCGCCAGCAGCCAAATGGGACAGAACACCGGGGAGCTGTTTTTT; CDR3aa: CASSQMGQNTGELFF
v_gene: TRBV28; d_gene: TRBD1; len: 15; j_gene: TRBJ2-7; abundance: .; CDR3nt: TGTGCCAGCAGTTTAGGATGGGACAGGTCTTACGAGCAGTACTTC; CDR3aa: CASSLGWDRSYEQYF